There are many counts of the clone carrying this TCR beta chain. Its ends do not fully match the called genes, so a read error is possible. These data are taken from a study of identical twins. This CDR3 spans 15 amino acids. MiXCR, applied by TCRdb to the 5' RACE reads, yields one record per CDR3 protein. The sample consists of about 900,000 distinct CDR3 sequences, around an eighth of them appearing once. These data also formed part of another study, on yellow fever vaccine responses in identical twins.

The origin of this receptor is a woman under 30 in good health. Sequenced sample: PBMCs. This chain uses TRBV12-3 or TRBV12-4 with TRBJ2-1, with TRBD2 matching over 11 bases. This chain's CDR3 is CASSVAGGPLNEQFF. The DNA for the CDR3 is TGTGCCAGCAGTGTAGCGGGAGGGCCCCTCAATGAGCAGTTCTTC.